This T cell receptor (beta chain) was captured by sequencing in a study of Ad26.COV2.S vaccination and SARS-CoV-2 variants. Trimming took 4 bases from V and 3 from J, leaving 5 bases between them. Germline CDR1 is SGDLS and CDR2 is YYNGEE. This CDR3 region has 11 residues. Points from the study as a whole: Spike-specific TCR breadth ran higher among vaccine recipients than placebo recipients. Vaccine and placebo groups showed comparable non-spike TCR breadth.

The treatment: 15 to 20 received Ad26.COV2.S at low or high dose, single or two shots; a few received placebo; per-sample allocation not given. Vaccine and placebo recipients were sampled on day 63 after the first injection. An 18-55-year-old adult in Boston served as donor. In this sample, this clone turned up once. Its antigen is unidentified. The assay was immunoSEQ multiplex PCR, and TCRdb's table has in-frame clones only and misses some. The sample has 300,000 to 400,000 clones, 86% seen once. The receptor was derived from a person between 18 and 60 years old who received the Ad26.COV2.S COVID-19 vaccine or a placebo. The sample in question was peripheral blood, obtained in a trial of Ad26.COV2.S vaccine versus placebo. The chain joins TRBV9 to TRBJ2-7; D is unclear. The CDR3 loop is CASSNIYEQYF. The DNA of the CDR3 is TGTGCCAGCAGCAACATCTACGAGCAGTACTTC.